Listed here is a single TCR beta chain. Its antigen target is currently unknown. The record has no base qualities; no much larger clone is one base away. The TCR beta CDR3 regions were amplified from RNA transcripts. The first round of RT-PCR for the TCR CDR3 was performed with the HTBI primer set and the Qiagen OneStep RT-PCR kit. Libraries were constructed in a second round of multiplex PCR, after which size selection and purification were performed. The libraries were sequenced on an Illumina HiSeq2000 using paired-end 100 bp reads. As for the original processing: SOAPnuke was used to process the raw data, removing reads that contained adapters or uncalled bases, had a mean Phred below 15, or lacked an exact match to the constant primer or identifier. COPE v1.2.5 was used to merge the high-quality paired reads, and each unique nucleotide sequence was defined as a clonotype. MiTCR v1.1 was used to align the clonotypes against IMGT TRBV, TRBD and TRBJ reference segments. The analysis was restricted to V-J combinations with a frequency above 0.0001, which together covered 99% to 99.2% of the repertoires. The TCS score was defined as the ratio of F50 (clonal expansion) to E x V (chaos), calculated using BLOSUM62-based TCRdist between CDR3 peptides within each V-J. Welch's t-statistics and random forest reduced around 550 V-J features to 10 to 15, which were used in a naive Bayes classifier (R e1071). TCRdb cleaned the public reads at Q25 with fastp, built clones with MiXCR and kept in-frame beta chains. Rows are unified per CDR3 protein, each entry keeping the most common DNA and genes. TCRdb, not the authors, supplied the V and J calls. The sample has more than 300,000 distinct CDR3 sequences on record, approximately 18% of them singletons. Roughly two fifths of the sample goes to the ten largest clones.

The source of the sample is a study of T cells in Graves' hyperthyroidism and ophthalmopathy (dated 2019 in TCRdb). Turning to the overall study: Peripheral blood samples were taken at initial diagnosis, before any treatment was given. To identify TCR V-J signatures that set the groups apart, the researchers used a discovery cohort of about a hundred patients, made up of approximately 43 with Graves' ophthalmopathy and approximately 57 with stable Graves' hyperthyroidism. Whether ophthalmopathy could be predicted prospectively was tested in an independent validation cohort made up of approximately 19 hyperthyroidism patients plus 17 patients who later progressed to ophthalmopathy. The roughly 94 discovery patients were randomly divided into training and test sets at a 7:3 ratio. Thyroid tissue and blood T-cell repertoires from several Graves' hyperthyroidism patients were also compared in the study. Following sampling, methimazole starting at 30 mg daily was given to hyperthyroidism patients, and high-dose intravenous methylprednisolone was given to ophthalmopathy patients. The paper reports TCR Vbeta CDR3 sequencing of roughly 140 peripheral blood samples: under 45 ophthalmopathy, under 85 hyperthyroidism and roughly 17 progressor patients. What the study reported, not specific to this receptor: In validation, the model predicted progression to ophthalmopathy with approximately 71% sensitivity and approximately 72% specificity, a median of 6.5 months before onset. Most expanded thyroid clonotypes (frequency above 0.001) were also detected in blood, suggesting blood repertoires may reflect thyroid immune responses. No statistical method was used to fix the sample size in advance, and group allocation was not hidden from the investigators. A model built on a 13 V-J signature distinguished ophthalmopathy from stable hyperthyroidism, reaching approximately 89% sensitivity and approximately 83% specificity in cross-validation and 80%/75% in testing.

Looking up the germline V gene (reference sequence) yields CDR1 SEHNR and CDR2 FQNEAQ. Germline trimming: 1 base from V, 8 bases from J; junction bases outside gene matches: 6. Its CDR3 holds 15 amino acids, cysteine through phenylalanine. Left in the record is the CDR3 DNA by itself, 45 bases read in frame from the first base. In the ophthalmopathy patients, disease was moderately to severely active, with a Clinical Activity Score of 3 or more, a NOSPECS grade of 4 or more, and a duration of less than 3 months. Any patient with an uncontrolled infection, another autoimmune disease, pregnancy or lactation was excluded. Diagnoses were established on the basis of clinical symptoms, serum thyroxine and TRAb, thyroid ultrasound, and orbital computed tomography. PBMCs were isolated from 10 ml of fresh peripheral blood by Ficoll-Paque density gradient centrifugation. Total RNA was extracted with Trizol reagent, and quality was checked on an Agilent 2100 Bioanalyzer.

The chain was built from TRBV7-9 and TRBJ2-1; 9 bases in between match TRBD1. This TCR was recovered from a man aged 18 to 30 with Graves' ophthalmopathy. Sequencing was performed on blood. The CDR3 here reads CASSLEQGAVDEQFF. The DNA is TGTGCCAGCAGCTTAGAACAGGGGGCAGTGGATGAGCAGTTCTTC.